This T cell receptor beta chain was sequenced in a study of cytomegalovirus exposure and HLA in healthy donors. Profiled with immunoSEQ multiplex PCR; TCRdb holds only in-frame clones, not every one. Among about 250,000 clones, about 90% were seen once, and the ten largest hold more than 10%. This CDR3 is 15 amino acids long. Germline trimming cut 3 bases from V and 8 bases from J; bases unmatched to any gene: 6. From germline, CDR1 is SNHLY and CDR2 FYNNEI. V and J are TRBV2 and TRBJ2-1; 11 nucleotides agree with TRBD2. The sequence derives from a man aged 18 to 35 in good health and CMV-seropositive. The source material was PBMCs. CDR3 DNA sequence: TGTGCCAGCAGTGATAGGGGACTAGCGGACGATGAGCAGTTCTTC. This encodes CASSDRGLADDEQFF.